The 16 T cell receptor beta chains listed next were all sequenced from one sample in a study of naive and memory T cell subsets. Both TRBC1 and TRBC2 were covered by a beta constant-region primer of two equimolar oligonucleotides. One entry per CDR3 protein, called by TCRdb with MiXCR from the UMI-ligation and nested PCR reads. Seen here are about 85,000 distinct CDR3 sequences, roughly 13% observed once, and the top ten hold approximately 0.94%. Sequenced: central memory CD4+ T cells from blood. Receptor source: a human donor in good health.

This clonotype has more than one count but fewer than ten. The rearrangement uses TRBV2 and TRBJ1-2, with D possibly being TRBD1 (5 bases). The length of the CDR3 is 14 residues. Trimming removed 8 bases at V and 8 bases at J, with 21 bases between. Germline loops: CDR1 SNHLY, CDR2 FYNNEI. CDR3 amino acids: CASSVVQGLDGYTF. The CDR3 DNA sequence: TGTGCCAGCTCGGTCGTGCAGGGACTAGACGGCTACACCTTC.

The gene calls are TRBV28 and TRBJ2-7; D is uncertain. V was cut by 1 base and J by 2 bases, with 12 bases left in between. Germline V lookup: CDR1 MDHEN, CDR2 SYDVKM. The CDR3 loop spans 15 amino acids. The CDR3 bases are TGTGCCAGCAGTTTATCGGGCGCCAGCACCTACGAGCAGTACTTC. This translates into CASSLSGASTYEQYF.

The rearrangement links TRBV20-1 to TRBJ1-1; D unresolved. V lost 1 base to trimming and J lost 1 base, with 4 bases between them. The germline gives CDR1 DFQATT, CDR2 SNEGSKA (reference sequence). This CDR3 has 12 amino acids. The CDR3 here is CSARVQNTEAFF. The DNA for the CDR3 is TGCAGTGCTAGAGTACAGAACACTGAAGCTTTCTTT.

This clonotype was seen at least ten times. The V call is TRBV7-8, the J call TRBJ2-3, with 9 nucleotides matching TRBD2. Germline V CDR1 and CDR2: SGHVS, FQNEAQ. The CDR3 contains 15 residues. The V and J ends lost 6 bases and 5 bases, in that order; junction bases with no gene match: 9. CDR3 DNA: TGTGCCAGCAGTCCAATAGCGGGAGTGATAGATACGCAGTATTTT. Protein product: CASSPIAGVIDTQYF.

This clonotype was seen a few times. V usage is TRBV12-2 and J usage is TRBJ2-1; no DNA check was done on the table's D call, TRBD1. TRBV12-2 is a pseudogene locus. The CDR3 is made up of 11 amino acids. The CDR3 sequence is CASRPGNEQFF. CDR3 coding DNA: TGTGCAAGTCGCCCCGGGAATGAGCAGTTCTTC.

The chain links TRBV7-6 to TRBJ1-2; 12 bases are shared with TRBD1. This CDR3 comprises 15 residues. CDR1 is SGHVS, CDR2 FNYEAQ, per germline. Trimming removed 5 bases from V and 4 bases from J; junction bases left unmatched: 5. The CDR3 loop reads CASSQGQGAIYGYTF. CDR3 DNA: TGTGCCAGCAGCCAGGGACAGGGGGCGATCTATGGCTACACCTTC.

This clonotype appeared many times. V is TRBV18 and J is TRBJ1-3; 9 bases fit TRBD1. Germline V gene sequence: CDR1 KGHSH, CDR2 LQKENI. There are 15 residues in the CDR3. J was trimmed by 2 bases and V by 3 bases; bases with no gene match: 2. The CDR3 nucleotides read TGTGCCAGCTCACCGGGACAGGGCGCTGGAAACACCATATATTTT. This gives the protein CASSPGQGAGNTIYF.

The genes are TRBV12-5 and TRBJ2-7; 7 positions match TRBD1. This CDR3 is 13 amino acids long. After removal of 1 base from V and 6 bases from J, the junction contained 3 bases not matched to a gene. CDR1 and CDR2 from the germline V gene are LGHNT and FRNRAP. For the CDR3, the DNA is TGTGCTAGTGGTTTGGGACAGGGATCCGAGCAGTACTTC. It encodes CASGLGQGSEQYF.

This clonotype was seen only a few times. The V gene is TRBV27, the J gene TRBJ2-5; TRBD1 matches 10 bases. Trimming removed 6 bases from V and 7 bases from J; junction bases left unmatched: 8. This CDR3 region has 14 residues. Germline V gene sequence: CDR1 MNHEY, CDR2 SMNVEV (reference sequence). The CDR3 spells CASRKGQGDGTQYF. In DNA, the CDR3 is TGTGCCAGCAGAAAAGGACAGGGGGATGGGACCCAGTACTTC.

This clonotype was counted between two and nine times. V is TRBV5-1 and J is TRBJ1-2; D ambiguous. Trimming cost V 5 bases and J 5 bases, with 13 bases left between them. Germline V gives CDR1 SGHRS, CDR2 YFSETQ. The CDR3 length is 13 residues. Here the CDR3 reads CASSESGEYGYTF. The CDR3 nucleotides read TGCGCCAGCAGTGAGTCTGGAGAGTATGGCTACACCTTC.

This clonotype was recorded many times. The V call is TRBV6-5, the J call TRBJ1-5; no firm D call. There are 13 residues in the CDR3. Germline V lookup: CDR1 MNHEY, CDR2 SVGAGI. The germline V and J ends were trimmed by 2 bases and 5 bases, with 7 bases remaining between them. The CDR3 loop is CASSYDWDQPQHF. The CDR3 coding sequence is TGTGCCAGCAGTTACGATTGGGATCAGCCCCAGCATTTT.

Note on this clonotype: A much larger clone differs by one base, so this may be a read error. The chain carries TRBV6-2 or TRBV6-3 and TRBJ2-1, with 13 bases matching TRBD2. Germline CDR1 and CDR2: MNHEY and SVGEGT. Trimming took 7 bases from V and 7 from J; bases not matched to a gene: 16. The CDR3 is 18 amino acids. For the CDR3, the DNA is TGTGCCAGCATCAGGACTAGCGGGAGTCGATCTCTAGGTAATGAGCAGTTCTTC. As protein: CASIRTSGSRSLGNEQFF.

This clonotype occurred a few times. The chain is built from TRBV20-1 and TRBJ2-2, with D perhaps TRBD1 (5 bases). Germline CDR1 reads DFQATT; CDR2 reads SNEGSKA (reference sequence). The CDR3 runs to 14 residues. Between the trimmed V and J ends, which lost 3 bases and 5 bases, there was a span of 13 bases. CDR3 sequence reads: CSARGRVGTGELFF. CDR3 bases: TGCAGTGCTAGGGGCAGGGTGGGGACCGGGGAGCTGTTTTTT.

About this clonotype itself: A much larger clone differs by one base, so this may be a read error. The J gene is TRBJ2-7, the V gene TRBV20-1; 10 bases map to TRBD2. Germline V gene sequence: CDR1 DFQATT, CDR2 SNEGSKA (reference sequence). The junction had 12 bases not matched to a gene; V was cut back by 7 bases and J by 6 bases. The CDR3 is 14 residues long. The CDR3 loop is CSEGRASGSGEQYF. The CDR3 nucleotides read TGCAGTGAAGGCCGCGCTAGCGGGAGTGGCGAGCAGTACTTC.

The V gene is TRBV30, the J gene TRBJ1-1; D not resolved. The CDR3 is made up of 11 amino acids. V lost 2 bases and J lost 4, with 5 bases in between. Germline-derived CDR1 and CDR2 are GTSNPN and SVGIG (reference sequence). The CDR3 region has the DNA TGTGCCTGGAGTATTCGCACTGAAGCTTTCTTT. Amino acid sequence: CAWSIRTEAFF. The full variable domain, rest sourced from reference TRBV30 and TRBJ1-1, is SQTIHQWPATLVQPVGSPLSLECTVEGTSNPNLYWYRQAAGRGLQLLFYSVGIGQISSEVPQNLSASRPQDRQFILSSKKLLLSDSGFYLCAWSIRTEAFFGQGTRLTVV.

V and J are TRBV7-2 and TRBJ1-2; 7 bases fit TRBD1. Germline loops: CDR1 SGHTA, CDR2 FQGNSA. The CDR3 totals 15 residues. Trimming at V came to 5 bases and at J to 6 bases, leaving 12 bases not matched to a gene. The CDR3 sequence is CASSVRDRAADGYTF. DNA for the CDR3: TGTGCCAGCAGCGTAAGAGACAGGGCGGCCGATGGCTACACCTTC.